This entry lists 2 T cell receptor beta chains sequenced from one sample in a study of T cells after yellow fever vaccination. TCRdb reanalysed the 5' RACE reads using MiXCR and keeps one entry per CDR3 protein. The sample contains hundreds of thousands of distinct CDR3 sequences, roughly 13% of which appear only once. The specimen comprised PBMCs, sampled on the day of the yellow fever booster vaccination. These receptors were taken from a man aged 25 to 40 who received the YFV17D yellow fever vaccine.

Ten or more counts support this clonotype. The chain links TRBV18 to TRBJ2-5; D is possibly TRBD2 (5 bases). Trimming removed 0 bases at V and 1 base at J, with 9 bases between. The CDR3 extends over 15 amino acids. CDR1 KGHSH and CDR2 LQKENI come from the germline V gene. The CDR3 DNA reads TGTGCCAGCTCACCACCCTCGGGGTCCCAAGAGACCCAGTACTTC. Translation gives CASSPPSGSQETQYF.

This chain uses TRBV12-3 or TRBV12-4 with TRBJ2-4; 9 bases align to TRBD1. With 1 base clipped from V and 0 bases from J, the junction kept 7 bases outside the gene matches. The CDR3 runs to 18 residues. CDR3 region: CASSLDGQGFLAKNIQYF. CDR3 in DNA: TGTGCCAGCAGTTTAGACGGACAGGGGTTTCTAGCCAAAAACATTCAGTACTTC.